This T cell receptor beta chain was identified during a study of cytomegalovirus exposure and HLA in healthy donors. Across the whole study: In a later analysis, it was reported that the approximately 120 validation repertoires had been produced on the same platform as the 600 to 850 repertoires belonging to the first cohort.

Sequenced by immunoSEQ multiplex PCR; TCRdb stores in-frame clones only, minus some. The sample includes approximately 170,000 clones, roughly 84% of them seen just once. Germline lookup yields CDR1 MDHEN and CDR2 SYDVKM. The J segment lost 0 bases and the V segment lost 6 bases, leaving 7 bases of the junction unmatched. The CDR3 is 15 amino acids. The sample taken for sequencing was PBMCs. This TCR was recovered from a man younger than 45 in good health and CMV-seropositive. The chain uses TRBV28 and TRBJ2-7, with 8 bases identical to TRBD1. The CDR3: CASRFDRGSSYEQYF. The CDR3 DNA follows: TGTGCCAGCAGGTTCGACAGGGGAAGCTCCTACGAGCAGTACTTC.